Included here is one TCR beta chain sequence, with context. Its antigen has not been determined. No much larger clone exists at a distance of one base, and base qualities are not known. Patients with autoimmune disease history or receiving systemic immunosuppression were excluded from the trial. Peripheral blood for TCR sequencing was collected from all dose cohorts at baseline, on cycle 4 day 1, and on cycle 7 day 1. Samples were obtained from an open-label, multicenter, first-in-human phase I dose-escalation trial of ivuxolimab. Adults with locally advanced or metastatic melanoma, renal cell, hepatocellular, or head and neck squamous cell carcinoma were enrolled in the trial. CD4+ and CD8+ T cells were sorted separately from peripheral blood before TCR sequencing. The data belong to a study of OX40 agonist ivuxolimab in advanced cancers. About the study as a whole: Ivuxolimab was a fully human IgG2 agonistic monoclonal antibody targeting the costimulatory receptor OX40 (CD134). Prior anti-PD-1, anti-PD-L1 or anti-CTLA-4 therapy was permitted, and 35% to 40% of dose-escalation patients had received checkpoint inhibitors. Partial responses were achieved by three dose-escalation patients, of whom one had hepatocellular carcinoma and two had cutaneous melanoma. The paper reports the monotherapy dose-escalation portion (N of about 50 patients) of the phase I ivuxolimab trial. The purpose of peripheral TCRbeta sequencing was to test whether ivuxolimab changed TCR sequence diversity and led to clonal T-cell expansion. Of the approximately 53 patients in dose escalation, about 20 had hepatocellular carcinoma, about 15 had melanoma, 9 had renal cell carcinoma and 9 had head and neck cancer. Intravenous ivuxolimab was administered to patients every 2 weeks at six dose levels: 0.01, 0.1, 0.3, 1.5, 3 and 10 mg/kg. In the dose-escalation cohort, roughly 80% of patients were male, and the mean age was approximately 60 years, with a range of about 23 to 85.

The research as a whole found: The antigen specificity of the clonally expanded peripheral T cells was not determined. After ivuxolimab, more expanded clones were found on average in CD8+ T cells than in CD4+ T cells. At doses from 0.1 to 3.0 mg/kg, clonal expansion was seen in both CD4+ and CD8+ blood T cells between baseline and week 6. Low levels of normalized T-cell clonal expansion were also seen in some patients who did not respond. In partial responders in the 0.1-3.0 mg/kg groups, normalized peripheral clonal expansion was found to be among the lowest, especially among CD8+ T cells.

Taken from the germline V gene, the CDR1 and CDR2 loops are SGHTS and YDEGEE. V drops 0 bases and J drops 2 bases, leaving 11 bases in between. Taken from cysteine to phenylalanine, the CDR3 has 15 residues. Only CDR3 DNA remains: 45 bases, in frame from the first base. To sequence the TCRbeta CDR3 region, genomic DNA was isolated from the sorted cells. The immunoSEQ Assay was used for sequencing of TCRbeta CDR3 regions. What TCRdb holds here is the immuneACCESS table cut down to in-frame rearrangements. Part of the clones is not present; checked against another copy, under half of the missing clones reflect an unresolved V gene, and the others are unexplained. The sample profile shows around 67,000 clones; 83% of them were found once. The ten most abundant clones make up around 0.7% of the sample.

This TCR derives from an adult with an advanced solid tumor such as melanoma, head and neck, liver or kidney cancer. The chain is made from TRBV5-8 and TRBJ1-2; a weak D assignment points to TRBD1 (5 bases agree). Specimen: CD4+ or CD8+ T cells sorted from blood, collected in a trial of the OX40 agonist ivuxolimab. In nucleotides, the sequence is TGTGCCAGCAGCTTGGGTGGTTACAGGAACTATGGCTACACCTTC. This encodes CASSLGGYRNYGYTF.